Listed here are 4 T cell receptor beta chains from one sample, sequenced in a study of beta chain features in type 1 diabetes. cDNA synthesis used the whole RNA isolate, giving expressed TCRB sequences. Assay used: immunoSEQ multiplex PCR; TCRdb lists only in-frame clones, some missing. Among around 500,000 clones listed, roughly an eighth were seen once. Sample: naive CD4+ T cells from blood. All receptors derive from a woman younger than 35 in good health.

The CDR3 DNA is TGTGCCAGCAGCTTGGCCGGGCTGACTAACTATGGCTACACCTTC. As protein: CASSLAGLTNYGYTF. J is TRBJ1-2 and V is TRBV5-4; D is undetermined. Deletions cut 0 bases from V and 0 bases from J, with 9 bases between. The CDR3 runs 15 residues. Per the germline V gene, CDR1 is SGHNT and CDR2 is YYREEE (reference sequence).

This clone came up a few times. DNA for the CDR3: TGTGCCAGTAGTATCTTGGCAGGGCGTTCACCCCTCCACTTT. Translation: CASSILAGRSPLHF. The V call is TRBV19, the J call TRBJ1-6; possibly TRBD1 for D (5 bases). Germline V gene sequence: CDR1 LNHDA, CDR2 SQIVND (reference sequence). Trimming removed 3 bases from V and 9 bases from J, with 12 bases in between. This CDR3 region has 14 residues.

This clone was found a few times. The chain joins TRBV2 to TRBJ2-5, with 10 bases fitting TRBD2. CDR3 size: 14 residues. Looked up from germline, CDR1 is SNHLY and CDR2 is FYNNEI. The J segment lost 0 bases and the V segment lost 6 bases, leaving 1 base of the junction unmatched. The CDR3 reads CASRGLAHQETQYF. The CDR3 DNA reads TGTGCCAGCAGGGGACTAGCGCACCAAGAGACCCAGTACTTC.

The sample holds a few counts of this clone. The J gene is TRBJ2-6, the V gene TRBV5-1; D not certain. Per germline, CDR1 SGHRS and CDR2 YFSETQ. The CDR3 loop spans 14 amino acids. Trimming took off 5 bases at V and 0 bases at J, with 6 bases between the two ends. The CDR3 spells CASRSISGANVLTF. CDR3 bases: TGCGCCAGCAGATCGATCTCTGGGGCCAACGTCCTGACTTTC.